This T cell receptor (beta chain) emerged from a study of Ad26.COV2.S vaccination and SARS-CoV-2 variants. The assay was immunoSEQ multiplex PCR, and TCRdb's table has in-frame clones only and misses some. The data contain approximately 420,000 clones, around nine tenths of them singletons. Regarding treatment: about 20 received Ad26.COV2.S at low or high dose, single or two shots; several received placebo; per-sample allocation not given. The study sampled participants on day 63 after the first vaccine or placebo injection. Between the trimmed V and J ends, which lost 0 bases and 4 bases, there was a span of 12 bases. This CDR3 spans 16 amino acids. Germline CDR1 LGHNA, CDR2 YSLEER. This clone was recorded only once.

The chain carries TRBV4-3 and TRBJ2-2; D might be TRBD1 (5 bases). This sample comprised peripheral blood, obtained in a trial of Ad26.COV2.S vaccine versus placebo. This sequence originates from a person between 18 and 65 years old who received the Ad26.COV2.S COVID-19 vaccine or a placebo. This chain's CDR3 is CASSQDKGRSTGELFF. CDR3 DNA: TGCGCCAGCAGCCAAGATAAGGGGCGAAGCACCGGGGAGCTGTTTTTT.